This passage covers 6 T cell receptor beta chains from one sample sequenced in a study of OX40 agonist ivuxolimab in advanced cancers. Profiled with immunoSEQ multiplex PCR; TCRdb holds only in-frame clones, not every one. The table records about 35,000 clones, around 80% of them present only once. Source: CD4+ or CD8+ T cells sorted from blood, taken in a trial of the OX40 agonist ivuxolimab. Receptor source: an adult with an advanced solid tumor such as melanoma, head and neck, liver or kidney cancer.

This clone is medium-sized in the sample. In DNA form, the CDR3 reads TGTGCCAGCAGCTTATTAGGGGGCTATAATCAGCCCCAGCATTTT. It translates to CASSLLGGYNQPQHF. The chain is built from TRBV7-8 and TRBJ1-5; 7 nucleotides agree with TRBD1. CDR1 and CDR2 (germline): SGHVS, FQNEAQ. The CDR3 sequence is 15 residues long. V was pared by 2 bases and J by 4 bases, with 5 bases of the junction left unmatched.

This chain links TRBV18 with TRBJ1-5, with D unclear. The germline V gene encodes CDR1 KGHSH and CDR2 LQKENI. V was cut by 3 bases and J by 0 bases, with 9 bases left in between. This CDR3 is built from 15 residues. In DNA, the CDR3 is TGTGCCAGCTCACCTCAACCTAATAGCAATCAGCCCCAGCATTTT. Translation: CASSPQPNSNQPQHF.

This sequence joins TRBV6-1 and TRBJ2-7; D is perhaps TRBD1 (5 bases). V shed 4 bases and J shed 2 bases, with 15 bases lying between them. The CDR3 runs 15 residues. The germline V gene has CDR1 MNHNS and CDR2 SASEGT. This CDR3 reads CASSGNQGGAYEQYV. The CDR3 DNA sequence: TGTGCCAGCAGTGGAAATCAGGGTGGAGCCTACGAGCAGTACGTC.

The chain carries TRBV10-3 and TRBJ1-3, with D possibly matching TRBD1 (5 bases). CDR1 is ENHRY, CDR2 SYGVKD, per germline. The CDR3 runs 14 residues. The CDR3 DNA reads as TGTGCATACCGACAGAGCGCCTCTGGAAACACCATATATTTT. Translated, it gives CAYRQSASGNTIYF.

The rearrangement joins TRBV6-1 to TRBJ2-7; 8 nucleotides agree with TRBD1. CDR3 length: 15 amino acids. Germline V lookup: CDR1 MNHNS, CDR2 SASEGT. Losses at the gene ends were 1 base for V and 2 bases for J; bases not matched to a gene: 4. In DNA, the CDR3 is TGTGCCAGCAGTGAAGGGACAGGGTATCCCTACGAGCAGTACGTC. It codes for CASSEGTGYPYEQYV.

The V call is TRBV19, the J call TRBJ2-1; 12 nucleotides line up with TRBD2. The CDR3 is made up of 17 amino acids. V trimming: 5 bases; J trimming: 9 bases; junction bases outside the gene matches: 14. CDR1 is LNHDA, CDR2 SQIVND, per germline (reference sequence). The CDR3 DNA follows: TGTGCCAGTAGTCCCCGCGGCCTAGCGGGGGGGCCGGGTGAGCAGTTCTTC. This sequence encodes CASSPRGLAGGPGEQFF.